The 21 T cell receptor beta chains reported below all come from one sample, sequenced in a study of Tregs in tolerant kidney transplant recipients. FACS sorting followed an approximately 6-day coculture of CFSE-labeled recipient PBMCs with irradiated graft donor PBMCs. These receptors' targets are unknown. The data were produced by immunoSEQ multiplex PCR, yet TCRdb's version contains in-frame clones alone and is incomplete. The sample yields 15,000 to 17,000 clones, around half seen once. The sequencing here drew on CD4+ T cells from blood cultured with allogeneic cells, taken before the transplant. Source of these receptors: a human patient who received a combined kidney and bone marrow transplant.

The chain uses TRBV7-2 and TRBJ2-7, with D possibly being TRBD1 (5 bases). This CDR3 has 15 amino acids. V dropped 5 bases and J dropped 0 bases, with 14 bases sitting between them. Germline CDR1 reads SGHTA; CDR2 reads FQGNSA. The CDR3 DNA reads TGTGCCAGCAGCCCCGCACAGGTCAGCTCCTACGAGCAGTACTTC. Its protein is CASSPAQVSSYEQYF.

This clone was picked up one time. The chain employs TRBV28 and TRBJ2-2; the match to TRBD2 covers 10 bases. The CDR3 has 19 amino acids. V was pared by 6 bases and J by 5 bases, with 18 bases of the junction left unmatched. Germline loops: CDR1 MDHEN, CDR2 SYDVKM. The CDR3 here is CASSPSYGSGGFWTGELFF. For the CDR3, the DNA is TGTGCCAGCAGCCCATCATATGGTAGCGGGGGGTTTTGGACCGGGGAGCTGTTTTTT.

This chain joins TRBV30 and TRBJ1-4, with 9 bases lining up with TRBD1. The CDR3 extends over 15 amino acids. The germline V gene has CDR1 GTSNPN and CDR2 SVGIG (reference sequence). The trim removed 1 base at V and 10 bases at J, leaving 10 bases unmatched. CDR3 sequence reads: CAWSASPGQGGKLFF. In DNA, the CDR3 is TGTGCCTGGAGTGCCTCTCCGGGACAGGGAGGAAAACTGTTTTTT. Together with reference TRBV30 and TRBJ1-4, the CDR3 gives the full variable domain: SQTIHQWPATLVQPVGSPLSLECTVEGTSNPNLYWYRQAAGRGLQLLFYSVGIGQISSEVPQNLSASRPQDRQFILSSKKLLLSDSGFYLCAWSASPGQGGKLFFGSGTQLSVL.

This clone was seen only a few times. V usage is TRBV6-5 and J usage is TRBJ2-5; D may be TRBD1 (6 bases). The V and J ends lost 5 bases and 5 bases respectively, with 9 bases between them. The CDR3 totals 12 residues. From germline, CDR1 is MNHEY and CDR2 SVGAGI. The CDR3 protein is CASSQTGETQYF. The DNA of the CDR3 is TGTGCCAGCAGTCAAACAGGGGAGACCCAGTACTTC.

The chain couples TRBV28 to TRBJ1-5; D might be TRBD1 (6 bases). V gave up 6 bases and J gave up 3 bases, with 12 bases separating them. CDR1 and CDR2 from the germline V gene are MDHEN and SYDVKM. The CDR3 loop spans 14 amino acids. The CDR3, as DNA: TGTGCCAGCAGCACCACAGGGTACAATCAGCCCCAGCATTTT. This encodes CASSTTGYNQPQHF.

This clone occurred a few times. V is TRBV9 and J is TRBJ2-1, with 10 nucleotides matching TRBD2. The CDR3 is 19 amino acids. The V segment lost 10 bases and the J segment 0 bases; nucleotides outside the gene matches: 19. Germline V gene lookup returns CDR1 SGDLS and CDR2 YYNGEE. The CDR3 sequence: CAPSAPGLAEKSSYNEQFF. The CDR3 coding sequence is TGTGCCCCCTCGGCGCCCGGACTAGCGGAAAAGAGCTCCTACAATGAGCAGTTCTTC.

The V gene is TRBV15, the J gene TRBJ2-7; 9 nucleotides align to TRBD1. The CDR3 is 16 amino acids. Germline V gives CDR1 LNHNV, CDR2 YYDKDF (reference sequence). J gave up 4 bases and V 1 base, and 8 bases lay outside the gene matches. Here the CDR3 DNA reads TGTGCCACCAGCAGAGGTACCGGGACAGGGTCTTACGAGCAGTACTTC. Amino acids: CATSRGTGTGSYEQYF.

The chain combines TRBV7-3 with TRBJ2-3; maybe TRBD2 (6 bases). The V gene lost 3 bases and the J gene lost 2 bases, with 9 bases spanning the gap. Germline V CDR1 and CDR2: SGHTA, FQGTGA. This CDR3 contains 14 residues. CDR3 sequence reads: CASSFGGSTDTQYF. CDR3 bases: TGTGCCAGCAGCTTCGGGGGATCCACAGATACGCAGTATTTT.

Within the sample, this clone is medium-sized. The V gene is TRBV7-6, the J gene TRBJ2-2; D is unresolved. Germline V lookup: CDR1 SGHVS, CDR2 FNYEAQ. Trimming removed 4 bases from V and 4 bases from J, with 10 bases in between. The CDR3 length is 14 residues. The CDR3 sequence is CASSYYRPTGELFF. In nucleotides, the CDR3 is TGTGCCAGCAGCTACTATAGGCCCACCGGGGAGCTGTTTTTT.

In its sample, this clone was seen a few times. The rearrangement uses TRBV6-5 and TRBJ2-7; 8 nucleotides line up with TRBD2. Germline assignment: CDR1 MNHEY and CDR2 SVGAGI. The J segment lost 3 bases and the V segment lost 2 bases, leaving 6 bases of the junction unmatched. CDR3 length equals 15 residues. The CDR3 DNA follows: TGTGCCAGCAGTTACGACTTAGCGGGGCGCTACGAGCAGTACTTC. Translation: CASSYDLAGRYEQYF.

V and J are TRBV11-3 and TRBJ1-1; no clear D gene. CDR1 SGHNT and CDR2 YENEEA come from the germline V gene. The CDR3 is 13 amino acids. V lost 1 base and J 11 bases, leaving 14 bases between the germline ends. As DNA, the CDR3 is TGTGCCAGCAGCTTAGTGAATTTCGTCGAGGCTTTCTTT. This gives the protein CASSLVNFVEAFF.

As regards this clone: A much larger clone differs from this one at a single base, so this may be a read error. The sample has other DNA sequences that encode this CDR3 too. This chain links TRBV29-1 with TRBJ1-1, with 9 bases matching TRBD1. The CDR3 covers 11 residues. Germline CDR1 is SQVTM and CDR2 is ANQGSEA. CDR3 loop: CSTDRGTEAFF. The CDR3 DNA follows: TGCAGCACGGACAGGGGAACTGAAGCCTTCTTT.

This clone has only a few counts. This sequence joins TRBV6-1 and TRBJ2-7; no clear D. Per germline, CDR1 MNHNS and CDR2 SASEGT. The CDR3 totals 14 residues. Trimming left V 0 bases short and J 3 bases short, with 9 bases between. The CDR3 region is CASSEALYYYEQYF. The DNA for the CDR3 is TGTGCCAGCAGTGAAGCACTGTATTACTACGAGCAGTACTTC.

In its sample, this clone was seen a few times. The chain is built from TRBV4-3 and TRBJ1-3; D gene ambiguous. The germline CDR1 and CDR2 sequences are LGHNA and YSLEER. Trimming took off 0 bases at V and 3 bases at J, with 21 bases between the two ends. This CDR3 is built from 19 residues. The CDR3 sequence is CASSQDPTGYEDFGNTIYF. Here the CDR3 DNA reads TGCGCCAGCAGCCAAGATCCGACGGGATATGAGGACTTTGGAAACACCATATATTTT.

The chain is built from TRBV11-1 and TRBJ2-3, with TRBD2 identical over 10 bases. The V and J ends lost 1 base and 6 bases, in that order; junction bases with no gene match: 7. The CDR3 has 16 residues. Germline V gives CDR1 SGHAT, CDR2 FQDESV (reference sequence). CDR3 region: CASSLGLAGVPDTQYF. DNA of the CDR3: TGTGCCAGCAGCTTAGGGCTAGCGGGAGTCCCCGATACGCAGTATTTT.

This clone turned up a few times. CDR3: CASSDQTAGRRYTF. CDR3 DNA: TGTGCCAGCAGCGATCAGACCGCGGGACGACGCTACACCTTC. The chain carries TRBV6-1 and TRBJ1-2; maybe TRBD1 (5 bases). Germline loops: CDR1 MNHNS, CDR2 SASEGT. This CDR3 region has 14 residues. Trimming removed 6 bases from V and 9 bases from J, with 20 bases in between.

This clone has only a few counts. The sample has other DNA sequences that encode this CDR3 too. The rearrangement joins TRBV21-1 to TRBJ1-6; TRBD1, the table's D call, lacks a check against the DNA. TRBV21-1 counts as a pseudogene. There are 15 residues in the CDR3. CDR3 amino acids: CASSKGRGRSSPLHF. CDR3 in DNA: TGTGCCAGCAGCAAAGGCAGGGGGCGGAGTTCACCCCTCCACTTT.

This clone turned up a few times. The chain links TRBV28 to TRBJ2-1; 9 bases line up with TRBD2. V lost 5 bases and J lost 5; bases outside the gene matches: 10. Germline-derived CDR1 and CDR2 are MDHEN and SYDVKM. The CDR3 sequence is 16 residues long. The CDR3 sequence is CASSAGGWEPHNEQFF. The CDR3 coding sequence is TGTGCCAGCAGTGCGGGGGGGTGGGAACCTCACAATGAGCAGTTCTTC.

This clone was found a few times. In the same sample, other DNA sequences code for this CDR3. This sequence joins TRBV5-1 and TRBJ2-5; unclear D gene. This CDR3 is built from 12 residues. Trimming took 0 bases from V and 5 from J, leaving 5 bases between them. Germline V CDR1 and CDR2: SGHRS, YFSETQ. CDR3 protein: CASSLAGETQYF. CDR3 bases: TGCGCCAGCAGCTTGGCCGGGGAGACCCAGTACTTC.

V and J are TRBV9 and TRBJ1-2; a weak D match, TRBD1 (5 bases). The CDR3 has 14 amino acids. Germline CDR1 is SGDLS and CDR2 is YYNGEE. Deletions cut 0 bases from V and 2 bases from J, with 8 bases between. Here the CDR3 reads CASSVGRGNYGYTF. The CDR3 DNA is TGTGCCAGCAGCGTAGGCCGGGGGAACTATGGCTACACCTTC.

The chain couples TRBV7-6 to TRBJ1-1; D call uncertain. Looked up from germline, CDR1 is SGHVS and CDR2 is FNYEAQ. V shed 1 base and J shed 4 bases, with 13 bases lying between them. The CDR3 extends over 15 amino acids. The CDR3 nucleotides are TGTGCCAGCAGCTTAGGCCTGGCGGCGGGCACTGAAGCTTTCTTT. This encodes CASSLGLAAGTEAFF.